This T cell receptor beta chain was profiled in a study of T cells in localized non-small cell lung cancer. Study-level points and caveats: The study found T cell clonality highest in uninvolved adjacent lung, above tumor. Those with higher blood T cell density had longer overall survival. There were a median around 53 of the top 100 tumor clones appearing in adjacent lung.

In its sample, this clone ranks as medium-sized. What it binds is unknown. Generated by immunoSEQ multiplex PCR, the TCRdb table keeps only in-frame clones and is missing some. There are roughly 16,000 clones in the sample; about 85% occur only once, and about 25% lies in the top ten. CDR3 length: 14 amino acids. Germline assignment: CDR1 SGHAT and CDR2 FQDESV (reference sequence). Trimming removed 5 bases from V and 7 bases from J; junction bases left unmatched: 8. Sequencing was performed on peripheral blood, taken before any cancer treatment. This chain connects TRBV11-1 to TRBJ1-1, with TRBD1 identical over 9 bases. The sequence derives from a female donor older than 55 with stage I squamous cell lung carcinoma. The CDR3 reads CASSPEGTGYEAFF. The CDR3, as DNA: TGTGCCAGCAGCCCAGAAGGGACAGGGTATGAAGCTTTCTTT.